Given below is one TCR beta chain in context. The protocol was immunoSEQ multiplex PCR, while the TCRdb copy is restricted to in-frame clones and leaves out a portion. Among roughly 20,000 clones listed, around 89% were seen once. This sample is part of a study of T cell changes during pregnancy in multiple sclerosis. The TCR sequence derives from a female donor with multiple sclerosis, enrolled in a pregnancy study. The sequencing here drew on CD8+ T cells from peripheral blood mononuclear cells, taken in the first trimester of pregnancy.

The CDR3 here is CASSQDWGTSAHEQYF. The DNA for the CDR3 is TGCGCCAGCAGCCAAGATTGGGGAACTAGCGCCCACGAGCAGTACTTC. The chain couples TRBV4-3 to TRBJ2-7; 7 nucleotides agree with TRBD2. The germline CDR1 and CDR2 sequences are LGHNA and YSLEER. The length of the CDR3 is 16 residues. The ends lost 0 bases at V and 5 bases at J; junction bases unmatched: 10.